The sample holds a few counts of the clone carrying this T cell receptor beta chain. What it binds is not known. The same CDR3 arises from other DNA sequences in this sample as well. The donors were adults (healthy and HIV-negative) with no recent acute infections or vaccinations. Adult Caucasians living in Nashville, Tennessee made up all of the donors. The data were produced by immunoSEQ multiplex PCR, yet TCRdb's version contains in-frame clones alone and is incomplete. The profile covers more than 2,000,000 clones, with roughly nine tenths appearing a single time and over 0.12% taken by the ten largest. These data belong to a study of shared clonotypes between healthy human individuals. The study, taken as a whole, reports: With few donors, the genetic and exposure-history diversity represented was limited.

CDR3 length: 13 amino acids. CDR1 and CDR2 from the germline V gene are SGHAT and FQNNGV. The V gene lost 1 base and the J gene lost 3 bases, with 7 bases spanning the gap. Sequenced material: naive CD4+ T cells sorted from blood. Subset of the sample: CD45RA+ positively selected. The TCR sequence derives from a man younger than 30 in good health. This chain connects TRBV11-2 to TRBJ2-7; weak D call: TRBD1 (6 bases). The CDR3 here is CASSLGQVYEQYF. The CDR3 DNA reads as TGTGCCAGCAGCTTAGGACAGGTCTACGAGCAGTACTTC.